This T cell receptor (beta chain) is from a study of T cells after posttransplantation cyclophosphamide. Looked up from germline, CDR1 is SGHDT and CDR2 is YYEEEE. The CDR3 is 16 residues long. The J segment lost 4 bases and the V segment lost 0 bases, leaving 4 bases of the junction unmatched. The study, taken as a whole, reports: TRB clonality was highly associated with recipient CMV seropositivity and reactivation. TRB overlap between skin or GI tissue T cells and blood was limited. Later blood repertoires were often dominated by clones from the donor CD8+ memory compartment.

Measured with immunoSEQ multiplex PCR; TCRdb has only the in-frame clones, and not every one. This repertoire lists 8,000 to 10,000 clones without singletons; roughly 3.6% sits in the top ten. This clone was recorded at least ten times. Its antigen remains unidentified. A marrow graft followed busulfan-fludarabine conditioning, with cyclophosphamide on days +3 and +4. The chain links TRBV5-6 to TRBJ2-1, with 10 bases matching TRBD1. The sequence was obtained from a male patient in his forties or fifties who received an allogeneic stem cell transplant from a related donor and was CMV-positive. Some T cells could come from the graft donor. The starting material was PBMCs, obtained nearly 360 days after allogeneic stem cell transplant with posttransplant cyclophosphamide. The DNA of the CDR3 is TGTGCCAGCAGCTTGGCCGGGACAGGGGATTACAATGAGCAGTTCTTC. Amino acid sequence: CASSLAGTGDYNEQFF.